The 14 T cell receptor beta chains given below trace back to one sample, sequenced in a study of blood T cells in healthy people across ages. A sample-barcoded 5' primer and a J-beta primer mix were used in a second PCR of roughly 6 to 11 cycles. One entry per CDR3 protein results from TCRdb running MiXCR on the 5' RACE reads. The profile shows approximately 730,000 distinct CDR3 sequences, about 53% of them singletons. What was sequenced was blood. Receptor source: an elderly man in good health.

With regard to this clonotype: One end of the junction does not line up with germline, which may come from a read error. The chain is built from TRBV20-1 and TRBJ2-4; D is unclear. Germline loops: CDR1 DFQATT, CDR2 SNEGSKA (reference sequence). The CDR3 loop spans 13 amino acids. CDR3 nucleotides: TGCAATGCTAGACCCTTGGCCAAAAACATTCAGTACTTC. Protein: CNARPLAKNIQYF.

The chain employs TRBV2 and TRBJ2-7; no firm D call. CDR3 length: 12 amino acids. V lost 4 bases and J 4 bases, leaving 8 bases between the germline ends. The germline V gene encodes CDR1 SNHLY and CDR2 FYNNEI. For the CDR3, the DNA is TGTGCCAGCAGTGTTAGCCTATACGAGCAGTACTTC. As protein: CASSVSLYEQYF.

The rearrangement joins TRBV20-1 to TRBJ2-7; TRBD2 matches at 9 bases. Losses at the gene ends were 2 bases for V and 10 bases for J; bases not matched to a gene: 6. The CDR3 is 12 residues long. From germline, CDR1 is DFQATT and CDR2 SNEGSKA (reference sequence). This chain's CDR3 is CSARLAGINQYF. For the CDR3, the DNA is TGCAGTGCTAGACTAGCGGGGATTAATCAGTACTTC.

The chain combines TRBV27 with TRBJ2-1, with D possibly matching TRBD2 (6 bases). Germline assignment: CDR1 MNHEY and CDR2 SMNVEV (reference sequence). The CDR3 sequence is 14 residues long. Between the trimmed V and J ends, which lost 1 base and 6 bases, there was a span of 10 bases. The CDR3 DNA is TGTGCCAGCAGTTTATACGGGAGTTCCAATGAGCAGTTCTTC. Its translation: CASSLYGSSNEQFF.

In this sample, this clonotype turned up a few times. V gene TRBV9 combines with J gene TRBJ2-6; TRBD2 matches 7 bases. CDR1 and CDR2 from the germline V gene are SGDLS and YYNGEE. V lost 3 bases, J lost 0 bases, and 0 bases stayed unmatched. The CDR3 contains 15 residues. CDR3 sequence: CASSERGSGANVLTF. CDR3 DNA sequence: TGTGCCAGCAGCGAGCGGGGCTCTGGGGCCAACGTCCTGACTTTC.

This chain uses TRBV5-1 with TRBJ2-1; the match to TRBD1 covers 7 bases. The CDR3 totals 15 residues. CDR1 SGHRS and CDR2 YFSETQ come from the germline V gene. V was clipped by 4 bases and J by 2 bases; unmatched bases: 6. The CDR3 DNA sequence: TGCGCCAGCAGCCAAACAGGGACAGCCTACAATGAGCAGTTCTTC. It codes for CASSQTGTAYNEQFF. Supplemented by reference TRBV5-1 and TRBJ2-1, the full variable domain reads KAGVTQTPRYLIKTRGQQVTLSCSPISGHRSVSWYQQTPGQGLQFLFEYFSETQRNKGNFPGRFSGRQFSNSRSEMNVSTLELGDSALYLCASSQTGTAYNEQFFGPGTRLTVL.

The J gene is TRBJ1-1, the V gene TRBV5-1; 7 bases match TRBD1. The CDR3 contains 16 residues. The germline CDR1 and CDR2 sequences are SGHRS and YFSETQ. J lost 1 base, V lost 6 bases, and 12 bases had no gene match. The CDR3 DNA reads as TGCGCCAGCACCACCCGGCGGGGGACAGAGAACACTGAAGCTTTCTTT. It is translated as CASTTRRGTENTEAFF.

This clonotype showed up just a few times. This sequence joins TRBV25-1 and TRBJ2-5; TRBD2 matches 13 bases. This CDR3 has 18 residues. With V trimmed by 0 bases and J by 2 bases, 6 bases remained unmatched. Germline V CDR1 and CDR2: MGHDK, SYGVNS. The CDR3: CASSEYSGLAGFQETQYF. CDR3 nucleotides: TGTGCCAGCAGTGAATACTCGGGACTAGCGGGATTTCAAGAGACCCAGTACTTC.

CDR3 in amino acids: CASSQDPRQQDGYEQYF. CDR3 nucleotide sequence: TGTGCCAGCAGCCAAGATCCGAGACAGCAGGATGGCTACGAGCAGTACTTC. J is TRBJ2-4 and V is TRBV3-1, with a possible D match to TRBD1 (5 bases). The last part of the DNA fits TRBJ2-7 better; the J call may be wrong. This CDR3 comprises 17 residues. Germline CDR1 is LGHDT and CDR2 is YNNKEL (reference sequence).

The chain is built from TRBV10-3 and TRBJ2-7, with D unresolved. Deletions cut 4 bases from V and 2 bases from J, with 9 bases between. The CDR3 is 13 amino acids. Germline CDR1 reads ENHRY; CDR2 reads SYGVKD. CDR3 bases: TGTGCCATCAGTGTGCCGGGCACCTACGAGCAGTACTTC. The encoded protein is CAISVPGTYEQYF.

V usage is TRBV6-4 and J usage is TRBJ1-4; no firm D call. This CDR3 comprises 14 residues. CDR1 is MRHNA and CDR2 is SNTAGT in the germline V gene. V dropped 1 base and J dropped 8 bases, with 11 bases sitting between them. The CDR3 DNA reads TGTGCCAGCAGTGACTGGATGAAGCGAGAAAAACTGTTTTTT. Amino acid sequence: CASSDWMKREKLFF.

This CDR3 is CASSALGASYQETQYF. Written as DNA, the CDR3 is TGTGCCAGCAGCGCCTTAGGGGCCTCGTACCAAGAGACCCAGTACTTC. The chain uses TRBV7-9 and TRBJ2-5; tentatively, D is TRBD1 (5 bases). The germline V gene has CDR1 SEHNR and CDR2 FQNEAQ (reference sequence). The CDR3 length is 16 residues. Trimming cost V 5 bases and J 0 bases, with 16 bases left between them.

The chain combines TRBV15 with TRBJ1-1; D not certain. CDR3 size: 15 residues. Germline V gene lookup returns CDR1 LNHNV and CDR2 YYDKDF (reference sequence). Trimming pared 5 bases from V and 5 bases from J, leaving 18 bases between. CDR3 coding DNA: TGTGCCACCAGCCGAACCCTAGAGCATGGGACTGAAGCTTTCTTT. Translated: CATSRTLEHGTEAFF.

This sequence joins TRBV27 and TRBJ1-2; 7 bases match TRBD1. Losses at the gene ends were 7 bases for V and 7 bases for J; bases not matched to a gene: 6. The CDR3 sequence is 12 residues long. From germline, CDR1 is MNHEY and CDR2 SMNVEV (reference sequence). CDR3 residues: CASTSRGIGYTF. The CDR3 DNA reads TGTGCCAGCACCTCCAGGGGGATTGGCTACACCTTC.